Only a few counts were recorded for the clone carrying this T cell receptor beta chain. Its antigen is unidentified. With listed TCR primers and previously described methods, bulk TCR libraries were prepared. TCRdb passed the PCR reads through MiXCR, listing each CDR3 protein once. The sample consists of 460,000 or so distinct CDR3 sequences, approximately 25% of them appearing once. This sample is part of a study of molecular identifiers for immune sequencing clone quantification. General observations from the study: Molecules of identical TCR sharing a barcode could underestimate highly expanded clone sizes.

It was from roughly 21,000 to 960,000 sorted cells, with 10%, 30% or 50% RNA, that naive CD8 libraries came. V lost 3 bases to trimming and J lost 3 bases; unmatched junction nucleotides: 1. Germline V lookup: CDR1 DFQATT, CDR2 SNEGSKA (reference sequence). The CDR3 loop spans 13 amino acids. The sample comprised naive CD8+ T cells from blood, with Jurkat cell RNA spiked in. This sample's subset: FACS-sorted CD8+CD4-CCR7+CD45RA+ naive T cells. This sequence was found in a human donor in good health. Some libraries in this study had Jurkat cell RNA spiked in. This sequence joins TRBV20-1 and TRBJ2-7, with 11 bases that match TRBD1. CDR3 bases: TGCAGTGCTAGCGGGACAGGGGGCTACGAGCAGTACTTC. Its protein product is CSASGTGGYEQYF.